A selection of T cell receptor beta chains follows, all from one sample in a study of blood T cell repertoires in COVID-19. The repertoire was sequenced with immunoSEQ multiplex PCR; TCRdb's copy has only in-frame clones and lacks some. Counted here are some 170,000 clones, 70% to 90% occurring once; the ten biggest clones make up 9.5% to 13%. Sequenced: peripheral blood. These receptors were taken from a human donor in a cohort sampled during active COVID-19. CDR3s include the opening cysteine and the closing phenylalanine or tryptophan. Clone sizes are given selectively: once, few, many, or a class where the clone is expanded.

v_call clone_size cdr3_length cdr3_aa
TRBV11-2 NA 15 CASSRTGSSGNTIYF
TRBV6-6 few 13 CASRPDRPREQFF
TRBV18 NA 15 CASSLGIYMNTEAFF
TRBV2 few 14 CASNPGQVLYEQYF
TRBV19 few 13 CASSVSREGGYTF
TRBV19 NA 12 CASNGQGGEQYF
TRBV9 NA 16 CASSVGLAVTYNEQFF
TRBV4-3 NA 15 CASSQDQESFTEAFF
TRBV7-9 NA 15 CASSLAVPFSGEQFF
TRBV7-7 NA 16 CASSLNSGGAAGELFF
TRBV19 NA 15 CASSLTSGDHNEQFF
TRBV11-1 NA 14 CASSPGQGNTEAFF
TRBV6-5 NA 15 CASRAGTGNNGELFF
TRBV27 NA 16 CASTPMGAGEYNEQFF
TRBV24-1 NA 19 CATSSSTSAGAHSGNTIYF
TRBV5-1 NA 14 CASSLTGGPDEQYF
TRBV18 NA 19 CASSPYRMEAKAGANVLTF
TRBV7-2 few 13 CASSPTSYNEQFF
TRBV7-9 NA 12 CASSLRGYEQYF
TRBV4-1 many 13 CASSQGTVEKLFF